This TCR beta chain originates from a study of T cell responses to AZD1222 COVID-19 vaccine. Study-wide results and limits: No repertoire was sampled before or during the peak T cell response, only after it. Clonal diversity may have been underestimated in mostly white British donors.

Clones were sequenced by immunoSEQ multiplex PCR, and TCRdb holds only the in-frame ones, with some missing. The repertoire holds about 150,000 clones, 80% to 95% seen once, with about 3.3% in the top ten. In regard to this clone: The target antigen is unknown.

The CDR3 is 14 residues long. Trimming left V 4 bases short and J 0 bases short, with 8 bases between. The germline V gene encodes CDR1 SGHRS and CDR2 YFSETQ. The sample consisted of peripheral blood, taken 28 days after the second AZD1222 dose. The gene calls are TRBV5-1 and TRBJ1-3, with a possible D match to TRBD1 (6 bases). The sequence came from an adult who received the AZD1222 COVID-19 vaccine. CDR3 in amino acids: CASSPDSSGNTIYF. DNA for the CDR3: TGCGCCAGCAGCCCGGACAGCTCTGGAAACACCATATATTTT.